Given below is one T cell receptor beta chain in context. Trimming removed 1 base at V and 2 bases at J, with 3 bases between. Germline V gene data show CDR1 as SQVTM and CDR2 as ANQGSEA. The CDR3 contains 12 residues. This entry is derived from a study of OX40 agonist ivuxolimab in advanced cancers. Data came from immunoSEQ multiplex PCR; TCRdb stores just in-frame clones and leaves some out. The table includes some 86,000 clones, more than 80% detected once. This sequence originates from an adult with an advanced solid tumor such as melanoma, head and neck, liver or kidney cancer. The chain joins TRBV29-1 to TRBJ2-1; D gene uncertain. The sample here was CD4+ or CD8+ T cells sorted from blood, taken in a trial of the OX40 agonist ivuxolimab. This chain's CDR3 is CSVEGTYNEQFF. CDR3 DNA: TGCAGCGTTGAAGGGACCTACAATGAGCAGTTCTTC.